This T cell receptor beta chain was retrieved from a study of tumor and adjacent non-tumor tissue in lung cancer. General observations from the study: Significantly higher TCR diversity was found in tumor than normal lung.

The library came from three nested PCR rounds adapted from ARM-PCR protocols. One entry per CDR3 protein, called by TCRdb with MiXCR from the multiplex PCR reads. The sample lists some 73,000 distinct CDR3 sequences; approximately 80% were seen once. This sample's RNA came from whole unsorted tissue. More than 3 cm separated this lung sample from the edge of the tumor. Concerning this clonotype itself: As yet, its antigen is unknown.

The TCR was taken from a man aged 55-75 years with non-small cell lung cancer. Sequenced: distant non-tumor lung tissue.

The CDR3: CSARGILAGAYEQFF. The CDR3 region has the DNA TGCAGTGCTAGAGGTATACTAGCGGGAGCTTACGAGCAGTTCTTC. The chain joins TRBV20-1 to TRBJ2-1, with 11 bases matching TRBD2. CDR1 and CDR2 (germline): DFQATT, SNEGSKA (reference sequence). CDR3 size: 15 residues. The trim removed 1 base at V and 10 bases at J, leaving 9 bases unmatched.